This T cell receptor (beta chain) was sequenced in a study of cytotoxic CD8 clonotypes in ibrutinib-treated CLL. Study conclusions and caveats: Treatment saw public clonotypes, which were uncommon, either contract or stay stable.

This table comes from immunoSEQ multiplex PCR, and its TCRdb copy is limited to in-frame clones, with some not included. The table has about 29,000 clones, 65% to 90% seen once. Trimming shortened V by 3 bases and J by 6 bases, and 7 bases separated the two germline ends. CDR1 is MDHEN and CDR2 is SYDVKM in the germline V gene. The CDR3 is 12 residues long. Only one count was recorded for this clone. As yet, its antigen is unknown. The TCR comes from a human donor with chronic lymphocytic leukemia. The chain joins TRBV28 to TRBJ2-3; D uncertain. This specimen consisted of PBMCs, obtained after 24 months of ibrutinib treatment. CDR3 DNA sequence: TGTGCCAGCAGTTTCTTGAGGGATACGCAGTATTTT. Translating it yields CASSFLRDTQYF.